Below, 15 T cell receptor beta chains from the same sample are listed, as sequenced in a study of cytomegalovirus exposure and HLA in healthy donors. The primer mix had 60 Vbeta and 13 Jbeta primers. Data came from immunoSEQ multiplex PCR; TCRdb stores just in-frame clones and leaves some out. This sample has approximately 92,000 clones, with 60% to 85% found just once. The sequencing input was PBMCs. These receptors all stem from a man aged 50-60 years in good health and CMV-seropositive.

V is TRBV4-1 and J is TRBJ2-4; TRBD1 matches at 7 bases. Losses at the gene ends were 2 bases for V and 1 base for J; bases not matched to a gene: 5. The CDR3 has 16 residues. The germline CDR1 and CDR2 sequences are MGHRA and YSYEKL. Here the CDR3 reads CASSQIQGPAKNIQYF. The DNA for the CDR3 is TGCGCCAGCAGCCAAATACAGGGGCCGGCCAAAAACATTCAGTACTTC.

This chain uses TRBV30 with TRBJ1-2; 7 bases map to TRBD1. Per germline, CDR1 GTSNPN and CDR2 SVGIG (reference sequence). With 8 bases clipped from V and 8 bases from J, the junction kept 14 bases outside the gene matches. The CDR3 runs 13 residues. CDR3 DNA sequence: TGTGCCACCTGGGAGTTACAGGGGAAGGGCTACACCTTC. Protein sequence: CATWELQGKGYTF.

The CDR3 bases are TGCGCCAGCAGCTGGGGGGTTTCTAGCACAGATACGCAGTATTTT. It specifies CASSWGVSSTDTQYF. The chain employs TRBV5-1 and TRBJ2-3; D perhaps matches TRBD2 (6 bases). Germline V gene sequence: CDR1 SGHRS, CDR2 YFSETQ. The CDR3 totals 15 residues. V was clipped by 3 bases and J by 0 bases, with 11 bases between them.

The chain joins TRBV30 to TRBJ1-1; no clear D. The germline gives CDR1 GTSNPN, CDR2 SVGIG (reference sequence). Deletions cut 3 bases from V and 4 bases from J, with 6 bases between. This CDR3 has 11 residues. CDR3 nucleotides: TGTGCCTGGAGAGTGGCCACTGAAGCTTTCTTT. Translating it yields CAWRVATEAFF.

Worth noting for this clone: A junction boundary mismatches the germline segment, possibly from a read error. V is TRBV2 and J is TRBJ1-5; maybe TRBD1 (6 bases). The CDR3 covers 13 residues. Germline V lookup: CDR1 SNHLY, CDR2 FYNNEI. This CDR3 is CASHREGSQPQNF. CDR3 sequence (DNA): TGTGCCAGCCACAGGGAGGGTAGTCAGCCCCAGAATTTT.

This clone was detected only a few times. The chain couples TRBV6-5 to TRBJ1-2; 9 nucleotides agree with TRBD1. V shed 2 bases and J 2 bases; nucleotides not matched to a gene: 3. Germline V gives CDR1 MNHEY, CDR2 SVGAGI. CDR3 length: 15 amino acids. CDR3 sequence (DNA): TGTGCCAGCAGTTACCCCGGACAGGGGAACTATGGCTACACCTTC. This translates into CASSYPGQGNYGYTF.

V gene TRBV7-8 combines with J gene TRBJ2-3; possible D gene TRBD2, 6 bases. In germline, CDR1 is SGHVS, CDR2 FQNEAQ. V gave up 5 bases and J gave up 1 base, with 16 bases separating them. The CDR3 spans 16 residues. The CDR3 protein is CASSQGSAGRTDTQYF. As DNA, the CDR3 is TGTGCCAGCAGCCAGGGAAGTGCGGGGCGCACAGATACGCAGTATTTT. The whole variable domain, remainder taken from reference TRBV7-8 and TRBJ2-3, is GAGVSQSPRYKVAKRGQDVALRCDPISGHVSLFWYQQALGQGPEFLTYFQNEAQLDKSGLPSDRFFAERPEGSVSTLKIQRTQQEDSAVYLCASSQGSAGRTDTQYFGPGTRLTVL.

With respect to this clone: At one boundary the junction diverges from the germline segment, which might be a read error. This sequence joins TRBV27 and TRBJ1-2; D is unresolved. The CDR3 is 14 residues long. Germline CDR1 MNHEY, CDR2 SMNVEV (reference sequence). This CDR3 reads CASSPYEPGNGYPF. The CDR3 nucleotides read TGTGCCAGCAGTCCCTACGAACCGGGGAATGGCTACCCCTTC.

In DNA, the CDR3 is TGTGCCAGCAGTTTCCGGGACAGGGTCCACGAGCAGTACTTC. This codes for CASSFRDRVHEQYF. V and J are TRBV6-5 and TRBJ2-7; 9 bases line up with TRBD1. Trimming cost V 4 bases and J 5 bases; bases outside gene matches: 6. Looked up from germline, CDR1 is MNHEY and CDR2 is SVGAGI. There are 14 residues in the CDR3.

V is TRBV27 and J is TRBJ1-2; TRBD1 aligns across 11 bases. There are 15 residues in the CDR3. Trimming took 4 bases from V and 8 from J; bases not matched to a gene: 9. Germline V lookup: CDR1 MNHEY, CDR2 SMNVEV (reference sequence). CDR3 residues: CASSSGTGGPWGYTF. The CDR3 nucleotides are TGTGCCAGCAGTTCCGGGACAGGGGGTCCATGGGGCTACACCTTC.

V is TRBV9 and J is TRBJ1-2, with TRBD1 as a possible D gene (6 bases). Between the trimmed V and J ends, which lost 7 bases and 3 bases, there was a span of 13 bases. Looked up from germline, CDR1 is SGDLS and CDR2 is YYNGEE. The CDR3 runs to 13 residues. DNA of the CDR3: TGTGCCAGCTCTAGGGGGTCGGACTATGGCTACACCTTC. Translating it yields CASSRGSDYGYTF. Filled out from reference TRBV9 and TRBJ1-2, the complete variable domain reads DSGVTQTPKHLITATGQRVTLRCSPRSGDLSVYWYQQSLDQGLQFLIQYYNGEERAKGNILERFSAQQFPDLHSELNLSSLELGDSALYFCASSRGSDYGYTFGSGTRLTVV.

The chain uses TRBV28 and TRBJ1-1; D gene uncertain. Germline assignment: CDR1 MDHEN and CDR2 SYDVKM. Trimming pared 4 bases from V and 1 base from J, leaving 7 bases between. There are 13 residues in the CDR3. The CDR3 nucleotides are TGTGCCAGCAGTTCCACGAGGAACACTGAAGCTTTCTTT. This translates into CASSSTRNTEAFF.

This clone was counted only a few times. This chain links TRBV27 with TRBJ2-2; D not resolved. The CDR3 spans 14 residues. V dropped 2 bases and J dropped 4 bases, with 8 bases sitting between them. Per germline, CDR1 MNHEY and CDR2 SMNVEV (reference sequence). The CDR3 sequence is CASSLGQSTGELFF. CDR3 bases: TGTGCCAGCAGTTTAGGGCAGTCCACCGGGGAGCTGTTTTTT.

This sequence joins TRBV9 and TRBJ2-1; 9 nucleotides match TRBD1. Germline V lookup: CDR1 SGDLS, CDR2 YYNGEE. This CDR3 spans 14 amino acids. Germline trimming cut 4 bases from V and 9 bases from J; bases unmatched to any gene: 8. The CDR3 reads CASSIEQGAGEQFF. CDR3 bases: TGTGCCAGCAGCATCGAACAGGGGGCGGGTGAGCAGTTCTTC.

The gene calls are TRBV18 and TRBJ2-1, with 9 bases fitting TRBD2. This CDR3 is built from 16 residues. V was pared by 0 bases and J by 7 bases, with 7 bases of the junction left unmatched. Germline-derived CDR1 and CDR2 are KGHSH and LQKENI. CDR3 bases: TGTGCCAGCTCACCACCGAGCGGGGGGACCAGGAATGAGCAGTTCTTC. Its translation: CASSPPSGGTRNEQFF.